The 26 T cell receptor beta chains below all came from one sample that was sequenced in a study of cytotoxic CD8 clonotypes in ibrutinib-treated CLL. Assay: immunoSEQ multiplex PCR; the TCRdb copy retains only in-frame clones and omits some. The sample includes 150,000 to 250,000 clones, around three quarters of them seen just once. The sample here was PBMCs, taken after 24 months of ibrutinib treatment. The source of these receptors is a human donor with chronic lymphocytic leukemia.

V gene TRBV7-8 combines with J gene TRBJ2-5; TRBD2 aligns across 8 bases. CDR3 size: 14 residues. Losses at the gene ends were 3 bases for V and 13 bases for J; bases not matched to a gene: 13. Germline CDR1 and CDR2: SGHVS and FQNEAQ. Here the CDR3 reads CASSLEPSGRYRYF. In DNA form, the CDR3 reads TGTGCCAGCAGCTTGGAGCCTAGCGGGCGTTACCGGTACTTC.

V is TRBV5-1 and J is TRBJ2-2; 8 bases are a match to TRBD1. The CDR3 covers 15 residues. J gave up 3 bases and V 3 bases, and 4 bases lay outside the gene matches. CDR1 is SGHRS, CDR2 YFSETQ, per germline. CDR3: CASSSDRGDTGELFF. CDR3 coding DNA: TGCGCCAGCAGCTCAGACAGGGGTGACACCGGGGAGCTGTTTTTT.

This clone was seen a handful of times. V gene TRBV10-3 combines with J gene TRBJ1-2, with 8 nucleotides matching TRBD1. The CDR3 sequence is 13 residues long. V shed 6 bases, J shed 6 bases, and the junction held 6 bases outside the gene matches. Germline values: CDR1 ENHRY, CDR2 SYGVKD. CDR3 sequence reads: CAIRGQGRDGYTF. CDR3 sequence (DNA): TGTGCCATCAGAGGACAGGGTCGAGATGGCTACACCTTC.

This chain uses TRBV29-1 with TRBJ1-1, with a tentative D call TRBD1 (5 bases). Germline V gives CDR1 SQVTM, CDR2 ANQGSEA. Trimming removed 0 bases from V and 2 bases from J, with 16 bases in between. This CDR3 has 16 amino acids. CDR3 protein: CSVEDPSRQLNTEAFF. CDR3 in DNA: TGCAGCGTTGAAGATCCGTCGAGACAGCTAAACACTGAAGCTTTCTTT.

The chain recombines TRBV28 with TRBJ1-5; tentative D call: TRBD1 (5 bases). V was clipped by 3 bases and J by 5 bases, with 8 bases between them. Germline V CDR1 and CDR2: MDHEN, SYDVKM. The CDR3 extends over 13 amino acids. The CDR3: CASSLVGDQPQHF. Here the CDR3 DNA reads TGTGCCAGCAGTTTGGTAGGGGATCAGCCCCAGCATTTT. Full variable domain (remainder filled in from reference TRBV28 and TRBJ1-5): DVKVTQSSRYLVKRTGEKVFLECVQDMDHENMFWYRQDPGLGLRLIYFSYDVKMKEKGDIPEGYSVSREKKERFSLILESASTNQTSMYLCASSLVGDQPQHFGDGTRLSIL.

This chain joins TRBV5-1 and TRBJ2-2; TRBD2 is a possible D gene (5 bases). Germline assignment: CDR1 SGHRS and CDR2 YFSETQ. Trimming pared 3 bases from V and 3 bases from J, leaving 15 bases between. This CDR3 comprises 16 residues. The CDR3 nucleotides read TGCGCCAGCAGCTCGCGGGTAGGAATCGACACCGGGGAGCTGTTTTTT. Its translation: CASSSRVGIDTGELFF.

This rearrangement joins TRBV5-1 to TRBJ2-7; D is uncertain. The V end lost 4 bases, the J end lost 5 bases, and 13 bases lay between the germline ends. Germline V CDR1 and CDR2: SGHRS, YFSETQ. The CDR3 has 13 residues. The CDR3 DNA sequence: TGCGCCAGCAGCCTCCTTGTAGATGACGAGCAGTACTTC. Translated, it gives CASSLLVDDEQYF.

The genes are TRBV7-9 and TRBJ2-7; no clear D. The CDR3 contains 16 residues. The ends were cut back, 5 bases at V and 3 bases at J, with 20 bases in the middle. Germline V gene data show CDR1 as SEHNR and CDR2 as FQNEAQ (reference sequence). The CDR3 sequence is CASSPGLGLVNYEQYF. CDR3 in DNA: TGTGCCAGCAGCCCCGGTTTGGGCCTAGTTAACTACGAGCAGTACTTC.

The chain joins TRBV6-5 to TRBJ1-5; D is ambiguous. V was shortened by 4 bases and J by 1 base, with 8 bases between the two germline ends. CDR1 is MNHEY, CDR2 SVGAGI, per germline. The CDR3 runs 14 residues. The CDR3 coding sequence is TGTGCCAGCAGTTTGAGAAGGAGCAATCAGCCCCAGCATTTT. Encoded protein: CASSLRRSNQPQHF.

This clone was observed a few times. The chain employs TRBV29-1 and TRBJ1-3, with no clear D. Germline values: CDR1 SQVTM, CDR2 ANQGSEA. The V gene lost 7 bases and the J gene lost 7 bases, with 20 bases spanning the gap. The CDR3 totals 14 residues. DNA of the CDR3: TGCAGCGCGTCGACCGACCCCTGGTTGAACACCATATATTTT. It encodes CSASTDPWLNTIYF.

J is TRBJ1-4 and V is TRBV25-1; 9 bases map to TRBD1. The CDR3 sequence is 15 residues long. Losses at the gene ends were 2 bases for V and 6 bases for J; bases not matched to a gene: 4. Germline lookup yields CDR1 MGHDK and CDR2 SYGVNS. In DNA, the CDR3 is TGTGCCAGCAGTGAACTGGGACAGGGAGATGAAAAACTGTTTTTT. The encoded protein is CASSELGQGDEKLFF.

The V call is TRBV6-5, the J call TRBJ1-1; a weak D match, TRBD1 (6 bases). CDR3 length: 15 residues. Germline CDR1 and CDR2: MNHEY and SVGAGI. The V end was cut by 0 bases, the J end by 1 base, with 9 bases between. CDR3 region: CASSYSPGANTEAFF. CDR3 sequence (DNA): TGTGCCAGCAGTTACTCTCCAGGGGCGAACACTGAAGCTTTCTTT.

The chain has TRBV7-9 and TRBJ2-1, with D unclear. Per germline, CDR1 SEHNR and CDR2 FQNEAQ (reference sequence). The CDR3 loop spans 14 amino acids. V gave up 4 bases and J gave up 4 bases, with 11 bases separating them. For the CDR3, the DNA is TGTGCCAGCAGCTGGCCCCAGCGATACAATGAGCAGTTCTTC. It specifies CASSWPQRYNEQFF.

This clone has only a few counts. The chain recombines TRBV5-6 with TRBJ1-2; D is perhaps TRBD1 (5 bases). The CDR3 loop spans 13 amino acids. Germline-derived CDR1 and CDR2 are SGHDT and YYEEEE. The V end was cut by 4 bases, the J end by 5 bases, with 12 bases between. DNA for the CDR3: TGTGCCAGCAGCGTGACAGCAGTTTATGGCTACACCTTC. It translates to CASSVTAVYGYTF.

The chain has TRBV7-8 and TRBJ2-4; 9 nucleotides align to TRBD1. The junction had 9 bases not matched to a gene; V was cut back by 8 bases and J by 1 base. The CDR3 length is 16 residues. The V gene's germline CDR1 is SGHVS and CDR2 FQNEAQ. In DNA, the CDR3 is TGTGCCAGCCATGCAACAGGGGGCGCGGCCAAAAACATTCAGTACTTC. Translated, it gives CASHATGGAAKNIQYF.

The V call is TRBV7-3, the J call TRBJ2-7; perhaps TRBD2 as D (5 bases). Deletions cut 2 bases from V and 1 base from J, with 12 bases between. From germline, CDR1 is SGHTA and CDR2 FQGTGA. The CDR3 is 15 residues long. CDR3 nucleotide sequence: TGTGCCAGCAGCTTAGCGGGTATGGGGTCCTACGAGCAGTACTTC. It encodes CASSLAGMGSYEQYF.

V and J are TRBV5-1 and TRBJ1-2; D possibly corresponds to TRBD1 (6 bases). The germline V and J ends were trimmed by 2 bases and 2 bases, with 10 bases remaining between them. This CDR3 region has 14 residues. Germline V CDR1 and CDR2: SGHRS, YFSETQ. The CDR3 sequence is CASSFGGGNYGYTF. DNA of the CDR3: TGCGCCAGCAGCTTCGGGGGCGGAAACTATGGCTACACCTTC.

The chain is built from TRBV7-2 and TRBJ2-7; 11 bases are shared with TRBD2. Germline V gives CDR1 SGHTA, CDR2 FQGNSA. The CDR3 spans 19 residues. Trimming cost V 5 bases and J 3 bases; bases outside gene matches: 18. CDR3 coding DNA: TGTGCCAGCAGCCCTCTCCTGCTAGCGGGAGGTCCTCGTCTCTACGAGCAGTACTTC. Amino acids: CASSPLLLAGGPRLYEQYF.

The J gene is TRBJ2-1, the V gene TRBV6-5; D is undetermined. Trimming removed 6 bases at V and 10 bases at J, with 16 bases between. The CDR3 is 13 residues long. The V gene's germline CDR1 is MNHEY and CDR2 SVGAGI. The CDR3 nucleotides read TGTGCCAGCAGCACGGTGGGGATGAGGGAGCAGTTCTTC. Its protein is CASSTVGMREQFF.

The chain carries TRBV27 and TRBJ2-7; no reliable D call. The V gene lost 4 bases and the J gene lost 6 bases, with 13 bases spanning the gap. CDR1 MNHEY and CDR2 SMNVEV come from the germline V gene (reference sequence). The CDR3 length is 13 residues. This chain's CDR3 is CASSSNYYAEQYF. The DNA of the CDR3 is TGTGCCAGCAGTTCTAACTACTACGCCGAGCAGTACTTC.

CDR3 region: CASRDRNYGYTF. Here the CDR3 DNA reads TGTGCCAGTAGAGACAGAAACTATGGCTACACCTTC. This rearrangement joins TRBV19 to TRBJ1-2, with D tentatively TRBD1 (5 bases). Germline V gene lookup returns CDR1 LNHDA and CDR2 SQIVND (reference sequence). The length of the CDR3 is 12 residues. V was clipped by 6 bases and J by 2 bases, with 7 bases between them.

The chain combines TRBV4-3 with TRBJ2-3; D is unresolved. Per germline, CDR1 LGHNA and CDR2 YSLEER. V lost 2 bases to trimming and J lost 2 bases, with 8 bases between them. There are 14 residues in the CDR3. The CDR3 is CASSQSVYTDTQYF. CDR3 coding DNA: TGCGCCAGCAGCCAATCGGTATACACAGATACGCAGTATTTT.

The rearrangement joins TRBV18 to TRBJ1-1, with D hard to call. Trimming cost V 6 bases and J 4 bases, with 18 bases left between them. The germline gives CDR1 KGHSH, CDR2 LQKENI. The CDR3 length is 15 residues. CDR3 residues: CASSEGGVSGTEAFF. CDR3 coding DNA: TGTGCCAGCTCCGAGGGCGGGGTTTCGGGCACTGAAGCTTTCTTT.

The chain carries TRBV27 and TRBJ1-5; D gene uncertain. Germline V gives CDR1 MNHEY, CDR2 SMNVEV (reference sequence). Deletions cut 6 bases from V and 8 bases from J, with 11 bases between. The CDR3 loop spans 12 amino acids. The CDR3 DNA is TGTGCCAGCAGCCGAGCCGGGGAGCCCCAGCATTTT. The encoded protein is CASSRAGEPQHF.

The genes are TRBV5-6 and TRBJ1-5; D might be TRBD1 (6 bases). Looked up from germline, CDR1 is SGHDT and CDR2 is YYEEEE. The CDR3 is 14 amino acids. V lost 1 base and J 3 bases, leaving 8 bases between the germline ends. The CDR3 is CASSLTGLNQPQHF. Written as DNA, the CDR3 is TGTGCCAGCAGCTTGACAGGGCTCAATCAGCCCCAGCATTTT.

V usage is TRBV7-3 and J usage is TRBJ2-1, with 14 bases fitting TRBD2. V dropped 3 bases and J dropped 9; count of bases not matched to a gene: 4. The CDR3 consists of 15 residues. The germline V gene has CDR1 SGHTA and CDR2 FQGTGA. The CDR3 here is CASSLGLAGVGEQFF. As DNA, the CDR3 is TGTGCCAGCAGCTTGGGACTAGCGGGAGTCGGTGAGCAGTTCTTC.